The entry below gives a single T cell receptor (beta chain) sequence along with its context. Its matching antigen is unknown. The data originate from a study of blood T cells in healthy people across ages. Study results and limitations: The long-lived group displayed more naive CD4+ cells, plus higher diversity, than the aged donors did. Older age went with lower TCR beta diversity per million T cells, in a roughly linear way. PBMCs went unsorted, and a conclusive naive versus antigen-experienced comparison was therefore prevented.

Next came a second PCR, run for about 7 to 12 cycles, which used a sample-barcoded 5' primer along with a J-beta primer mix. In TCRdb, the 5' RACE reads were re-called with MiXCR into one record per CDR3 protein. The sample consists of some 1.5 million distinct CDR3 sequences, 25% to 30% of them appearing once. In germline, CDR1 is SNHLY, CDR2 FYNNEI. The CDR3 runs to 12 residues. Trimming left V 3 bases short and J 7 bases short, with 7 bases between. The sequencing input was blood. This TCR was sampled from a woman aged 25 to 39 in good health. The chain links TRBV2 to TRBJ1-5; the D is unclear. The CDR3 region is CASSDDAQPQHF. For the CDR3, the DNA is TGTGCCAGCAGTGACGACGCGCAGCCCCAGCATTTT.